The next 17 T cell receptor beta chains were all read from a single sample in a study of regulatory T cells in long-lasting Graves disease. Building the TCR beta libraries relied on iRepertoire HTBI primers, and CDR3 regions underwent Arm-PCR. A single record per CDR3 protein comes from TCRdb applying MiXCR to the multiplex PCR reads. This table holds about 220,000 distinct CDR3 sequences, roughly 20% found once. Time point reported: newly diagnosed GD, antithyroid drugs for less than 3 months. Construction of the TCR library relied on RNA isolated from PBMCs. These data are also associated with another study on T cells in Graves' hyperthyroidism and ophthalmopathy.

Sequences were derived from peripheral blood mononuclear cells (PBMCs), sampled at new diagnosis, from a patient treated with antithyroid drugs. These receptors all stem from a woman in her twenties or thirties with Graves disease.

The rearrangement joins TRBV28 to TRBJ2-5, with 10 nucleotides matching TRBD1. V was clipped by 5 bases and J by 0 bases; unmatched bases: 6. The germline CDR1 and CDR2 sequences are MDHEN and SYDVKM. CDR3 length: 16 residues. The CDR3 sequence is CASSIPGQGHQETQYF. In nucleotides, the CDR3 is TGTGCCAGCAGTATACCGGGACAGGGGCACCAAGAGACCCAGTACTTC.

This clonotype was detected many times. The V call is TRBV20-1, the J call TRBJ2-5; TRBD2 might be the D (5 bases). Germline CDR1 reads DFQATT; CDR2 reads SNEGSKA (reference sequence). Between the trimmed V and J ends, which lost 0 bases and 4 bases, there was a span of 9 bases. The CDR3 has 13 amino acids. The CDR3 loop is CSARDSGRETQYF. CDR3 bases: TGCAGTGCTAGAGATTCGGGGAGAGAGACCCAGTACTTC.

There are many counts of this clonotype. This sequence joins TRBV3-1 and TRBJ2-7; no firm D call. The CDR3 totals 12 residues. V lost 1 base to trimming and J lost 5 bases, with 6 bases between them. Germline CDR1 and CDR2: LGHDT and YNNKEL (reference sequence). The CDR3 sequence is CASSQVRDEQYF. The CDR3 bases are TGTGCCAGCAGCCAAGTTCGGGACGAGCAGTACTTC.

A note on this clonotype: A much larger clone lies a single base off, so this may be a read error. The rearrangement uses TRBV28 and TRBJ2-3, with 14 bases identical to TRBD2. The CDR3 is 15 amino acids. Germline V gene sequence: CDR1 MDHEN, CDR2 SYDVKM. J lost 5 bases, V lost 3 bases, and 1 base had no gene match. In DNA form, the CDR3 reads TGTGCCAGCAGTTTGGGGACTAGCGGGAGAGATACGCAGTATTTT. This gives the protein CASSLGTSGRDTQYF.

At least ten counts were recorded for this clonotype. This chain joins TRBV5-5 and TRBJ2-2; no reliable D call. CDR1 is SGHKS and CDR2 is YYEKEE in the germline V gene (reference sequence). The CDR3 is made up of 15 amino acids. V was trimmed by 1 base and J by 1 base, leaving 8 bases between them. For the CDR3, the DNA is TGTGCCAGCAGCTTGACGACGGGGAACACCGGGGAGCTGTTTTTT. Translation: CASSLTTGNTGELFF.

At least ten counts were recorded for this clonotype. CDR3 sequence reads: CASSQDINTEAFF. CDR3 nucleotides: TGTGCCAGCAGCCAAGACATAAACACTGAAGCTTTCTTT. The chain links TRBV14 to TRBJ1-1; no clear D. The CDR3 covers 13 residues. The germline gives CDR1 SGHDN, CDR2 FVKESK. With 0 bases removed from V and 2 bases from J, the gap between germline ends came to 4 bases.

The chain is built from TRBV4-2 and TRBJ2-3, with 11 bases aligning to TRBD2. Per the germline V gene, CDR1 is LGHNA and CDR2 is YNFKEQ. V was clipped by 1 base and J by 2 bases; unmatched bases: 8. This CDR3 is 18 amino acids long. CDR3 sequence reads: CASSQAKLAGGPTDTQYF. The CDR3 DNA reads TGTGCCAGCAGCCAAGCCAAGCTAGCGGGGGGCCCCACAGATACGCAGTATTTT.

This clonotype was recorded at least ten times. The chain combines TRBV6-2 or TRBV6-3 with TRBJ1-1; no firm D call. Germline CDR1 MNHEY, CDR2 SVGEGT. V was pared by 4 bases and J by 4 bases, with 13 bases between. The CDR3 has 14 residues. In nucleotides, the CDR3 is TGTGCCAGCAGTTCCTACCCGGATACCACTGAAGCTTTCTTT. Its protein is CASSSYPDTTEAFF.

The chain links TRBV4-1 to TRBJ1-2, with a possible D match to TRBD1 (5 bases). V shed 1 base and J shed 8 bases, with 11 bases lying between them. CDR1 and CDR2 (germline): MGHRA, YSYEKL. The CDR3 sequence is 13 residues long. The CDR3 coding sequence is TGCGCCAGCAGCCAAGTCCCAGGGTGGGGCTACACCTTC. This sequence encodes CASSQVPGWGYTF.

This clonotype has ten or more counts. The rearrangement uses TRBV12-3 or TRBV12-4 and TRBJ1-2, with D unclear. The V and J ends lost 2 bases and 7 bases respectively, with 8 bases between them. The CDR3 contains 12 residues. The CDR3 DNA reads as TGTGCCAGCAGTTTAACGTTATTTGGCTACACCTTC. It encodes CASSLTLFGYTF.

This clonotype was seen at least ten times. The CDR3 sequence is CSVAGRVTIEAFF. CDR3 bases: TGCAGCGTTGCGGGCAGAGTAACTATTGAAGCTTTCTTT. The chain recombines TRBV29-1 with TRBJ1-1; D is undetermined. Germline-derived CDR1 and CDR2 are SQVTM and ANQGSEA. Trimming took 4 bases from V and 7 from J, leaving 16 bases between them. This CDR3 is built from 13 residues.

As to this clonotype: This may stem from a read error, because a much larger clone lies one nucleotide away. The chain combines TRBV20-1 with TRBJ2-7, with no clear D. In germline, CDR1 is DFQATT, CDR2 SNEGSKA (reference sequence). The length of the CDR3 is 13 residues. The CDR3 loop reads CSAPIPYGYEQCF. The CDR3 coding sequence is TGCAGTGCTCCCATCCCGTACGGGTACGAGCAGTGCTTC.

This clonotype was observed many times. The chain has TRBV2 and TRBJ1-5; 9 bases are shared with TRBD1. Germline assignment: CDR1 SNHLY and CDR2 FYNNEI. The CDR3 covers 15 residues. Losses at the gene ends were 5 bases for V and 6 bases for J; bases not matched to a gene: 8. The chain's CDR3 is CASSLGQGSGQPQHF. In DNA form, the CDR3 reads TGTGCCAGCAGTCTGGGACAGGGATCGGGTCAGCCCCAGCATTTT.

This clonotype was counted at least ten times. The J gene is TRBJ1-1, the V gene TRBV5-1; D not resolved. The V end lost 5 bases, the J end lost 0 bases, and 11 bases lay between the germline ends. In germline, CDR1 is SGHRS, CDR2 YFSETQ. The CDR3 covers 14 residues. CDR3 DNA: TGCGCCAGCAGAGCATATCAGGTGAACACTGAAGCTTTCTTT. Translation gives CASRAYQVNTEAFF.

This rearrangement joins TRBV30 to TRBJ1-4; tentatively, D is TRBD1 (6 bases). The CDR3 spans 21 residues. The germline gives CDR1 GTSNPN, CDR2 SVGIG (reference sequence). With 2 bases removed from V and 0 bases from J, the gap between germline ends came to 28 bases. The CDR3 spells CAWSWRTGARGKPATNEKLFF. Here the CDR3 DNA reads TGTGCCTGGAGTTGGCGTACGGGGGCCAGGGGAAAACCTGCAACTAATGAAAAACTGTTTTTT.

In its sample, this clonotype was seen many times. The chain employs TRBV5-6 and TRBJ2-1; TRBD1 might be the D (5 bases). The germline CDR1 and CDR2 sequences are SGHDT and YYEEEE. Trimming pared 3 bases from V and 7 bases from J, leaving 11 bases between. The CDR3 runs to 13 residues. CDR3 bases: TGTGCCAGCAGCTGGACATTTGGGAATGAGCAGTTCTTC. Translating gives CASSWTFGNEQFF.

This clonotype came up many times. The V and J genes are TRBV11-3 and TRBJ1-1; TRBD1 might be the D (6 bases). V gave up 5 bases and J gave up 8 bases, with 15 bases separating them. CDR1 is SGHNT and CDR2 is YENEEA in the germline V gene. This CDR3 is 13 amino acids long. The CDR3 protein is CASSLNGQLEAFF. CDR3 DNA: TGTGCCAGCAGCCTCAATGGACAGCTAGAAGCTTTCTTT.